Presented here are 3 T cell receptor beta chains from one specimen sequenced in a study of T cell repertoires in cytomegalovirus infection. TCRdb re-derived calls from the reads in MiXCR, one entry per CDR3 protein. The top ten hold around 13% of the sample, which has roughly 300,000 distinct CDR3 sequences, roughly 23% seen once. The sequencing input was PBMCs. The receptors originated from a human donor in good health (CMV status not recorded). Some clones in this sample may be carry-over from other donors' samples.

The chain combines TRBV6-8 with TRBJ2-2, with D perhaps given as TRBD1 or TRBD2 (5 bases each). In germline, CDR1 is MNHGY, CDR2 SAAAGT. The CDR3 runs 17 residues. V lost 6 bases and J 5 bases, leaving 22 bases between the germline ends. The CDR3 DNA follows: TGTGCCAGCAGCCCGCAAAGAGGGGCAGGGTGGACCGGGGAGCTGTTTTTT. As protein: CASSPQRGAGWTGELFF.

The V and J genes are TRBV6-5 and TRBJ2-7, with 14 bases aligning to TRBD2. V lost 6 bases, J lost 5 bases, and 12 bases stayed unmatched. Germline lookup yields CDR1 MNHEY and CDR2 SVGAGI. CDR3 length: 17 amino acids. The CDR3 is CASSGGFGLAGGHEQYF. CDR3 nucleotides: TGTGCCAGCAGCGGTGGATTCGGACTAGCGGGAGGCCACGAGCAGTACTTC.

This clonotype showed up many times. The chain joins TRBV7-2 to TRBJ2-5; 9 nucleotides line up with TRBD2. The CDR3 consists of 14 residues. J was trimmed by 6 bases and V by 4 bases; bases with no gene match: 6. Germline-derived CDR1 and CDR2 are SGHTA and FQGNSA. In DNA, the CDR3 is TGTGCCAGCAGCTCGCCGGGACTAGCAAAGACCCAGTACTTC. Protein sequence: CASSSPGLAKTQYF.